This TCR beta chain was retrieved from a study of T cell repertoires in cytomegalovirus infection. Across the whole study: Public TCR beta signatures marked donors with CMV infection and the matching HLA.

TCRdb recomputed calls from the reads with MiXCR, one row per CDR3 protein. The top ten hold roughly 50% of the sample, which has some 590,000 distinct CDR3 sequences, roughly 42% seen once. A note on this clonotype: Its antigen is unidentified.

Findings of the study overall: The cumulative frequency of public TCR beta families identified carriers of CMV plus the relevant HLA.

The CDR3 totals 12 residues. The V gene lost 4 bases and the J gene lost 9 bases, with 10 bases spanning the gap. Germline CDR1 SGHTA, CDR2 FQGNSA. This TCR was sampled from a human donor in good health (CMV status not recorded). Some clones in this sample may be carry-over from other donors' samples. The gene calls are TRBV7-2 and TRBJ2-1; no reliable D call. Material: cultured PBMCs, obtained from culture after CMV antigen stimulation. CDR3 sequence: CASSSLGREQFF. For the CDR3, the DNA is TGTGCCAGCAGCTCCTTAGGGCGTGAGCAGTTCTTC.